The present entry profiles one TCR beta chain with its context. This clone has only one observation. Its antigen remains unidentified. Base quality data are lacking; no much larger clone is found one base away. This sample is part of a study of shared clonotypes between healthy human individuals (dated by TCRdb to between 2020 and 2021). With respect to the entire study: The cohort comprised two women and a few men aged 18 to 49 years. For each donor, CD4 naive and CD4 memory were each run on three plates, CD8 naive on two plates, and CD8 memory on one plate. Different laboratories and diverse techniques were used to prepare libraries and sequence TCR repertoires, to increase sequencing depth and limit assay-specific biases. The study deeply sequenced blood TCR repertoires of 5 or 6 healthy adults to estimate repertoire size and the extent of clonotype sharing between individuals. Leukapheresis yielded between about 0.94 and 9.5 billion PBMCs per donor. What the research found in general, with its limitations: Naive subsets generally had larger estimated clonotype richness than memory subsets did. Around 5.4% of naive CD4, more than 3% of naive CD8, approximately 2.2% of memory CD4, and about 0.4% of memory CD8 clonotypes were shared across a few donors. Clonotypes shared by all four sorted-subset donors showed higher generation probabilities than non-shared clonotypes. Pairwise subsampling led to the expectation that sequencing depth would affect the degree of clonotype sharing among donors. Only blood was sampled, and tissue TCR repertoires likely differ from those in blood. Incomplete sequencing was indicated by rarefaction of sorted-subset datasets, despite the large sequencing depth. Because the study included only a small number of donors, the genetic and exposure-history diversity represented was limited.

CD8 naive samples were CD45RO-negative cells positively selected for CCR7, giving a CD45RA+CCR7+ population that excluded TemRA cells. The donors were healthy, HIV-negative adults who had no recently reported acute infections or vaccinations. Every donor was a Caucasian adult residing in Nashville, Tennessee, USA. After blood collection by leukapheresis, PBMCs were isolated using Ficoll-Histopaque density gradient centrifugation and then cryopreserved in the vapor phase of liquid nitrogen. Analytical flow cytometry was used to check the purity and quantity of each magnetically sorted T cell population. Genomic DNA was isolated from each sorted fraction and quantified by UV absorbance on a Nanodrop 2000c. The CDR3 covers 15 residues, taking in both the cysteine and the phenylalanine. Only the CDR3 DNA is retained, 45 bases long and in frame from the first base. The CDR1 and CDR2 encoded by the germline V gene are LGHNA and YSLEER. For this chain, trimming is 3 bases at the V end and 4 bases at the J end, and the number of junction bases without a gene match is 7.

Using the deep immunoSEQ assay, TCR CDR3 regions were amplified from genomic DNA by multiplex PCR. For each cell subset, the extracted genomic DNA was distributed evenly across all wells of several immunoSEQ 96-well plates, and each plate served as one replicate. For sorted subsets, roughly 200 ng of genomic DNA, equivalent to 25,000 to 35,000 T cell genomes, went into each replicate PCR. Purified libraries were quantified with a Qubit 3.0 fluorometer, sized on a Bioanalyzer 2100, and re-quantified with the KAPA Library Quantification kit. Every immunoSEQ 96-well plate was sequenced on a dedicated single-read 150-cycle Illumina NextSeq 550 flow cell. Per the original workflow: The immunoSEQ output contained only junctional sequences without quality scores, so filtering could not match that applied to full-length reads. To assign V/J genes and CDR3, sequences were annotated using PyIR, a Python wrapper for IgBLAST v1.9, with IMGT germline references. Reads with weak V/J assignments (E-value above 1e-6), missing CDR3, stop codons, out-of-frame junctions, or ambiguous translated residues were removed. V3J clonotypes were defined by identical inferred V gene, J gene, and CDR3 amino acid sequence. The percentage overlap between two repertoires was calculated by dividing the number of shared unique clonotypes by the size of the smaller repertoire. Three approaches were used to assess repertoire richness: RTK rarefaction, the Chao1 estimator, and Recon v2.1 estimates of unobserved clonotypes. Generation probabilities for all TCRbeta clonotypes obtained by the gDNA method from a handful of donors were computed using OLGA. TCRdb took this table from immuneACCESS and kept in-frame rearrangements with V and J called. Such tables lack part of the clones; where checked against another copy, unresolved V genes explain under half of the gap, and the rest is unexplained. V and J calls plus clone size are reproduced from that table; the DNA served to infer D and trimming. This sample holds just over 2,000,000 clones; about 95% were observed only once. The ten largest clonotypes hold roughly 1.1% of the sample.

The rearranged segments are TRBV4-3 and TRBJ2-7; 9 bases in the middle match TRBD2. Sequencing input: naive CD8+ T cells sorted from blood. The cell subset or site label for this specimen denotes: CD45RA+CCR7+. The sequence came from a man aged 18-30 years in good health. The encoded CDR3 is CASSQVAGVGYEQYF. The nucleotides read TGCGCCAGCAGCCAGGTAGCGGGAGTGGGATACGAGCAGTACTTC.